The entry that follows covers one TCR beta chain sequence. In the source study's methods: Estimation of nucleated cell counts was performed using reference gene primer amplification. Libraries were prepared by immunoSEQ multiplex PCR; TCRdb keeps only in-frame clonotypes and omits some of them. V and J calls and clone size come straight from that table; D and trimming were deduced from the DNA. The sample yields about 97,000 clones, less than 95% seen once. The entry originates in a study of blood T cell repertoires in COVID-19. About the study: Samples of COVID-19 (acute and convalescent) were obtained from the United States, Italy and Spain. The cDNA or gDNA used as material had been derived from T cells, B-cell-depleted T cells, or PBMCs.

This CDR3 is 15 amino acids long. V gave up 1 base and J gave up 2 bases, with 12 bases separating them. CDR1 is SGHRS and CDR2 is YFSETQ in the germline V gene. Material: peripheral blood. J is TRBJ1-1 and V is TRBV5-1; D gene unclear. The receptor's source is a man in his 60s with acute or convalescent COVID-19. The CDR3 here is CASSLMSPRNTEAFF. The CDR3 coding sequence is TGCGCCAGCAGCTTGATGTCTCCGCGAAACACTGAAGCTTTCTTT.